The entry that follows covers one TCR beta chain sequence. The CDR3 contains 18 residues. Profiling relied on immunoSEQ multiplex PCR, and the TCRdb table lists in-frame clones only, not all of them. The repertoire holds under 55,000 clones, with just over 90% as singletons. This sample was included in a study of T cell changes during pregnancy in multiple sclerosis. V is TRBV21-1 and J is TRBJ2-5; TRBD2 reflects the table's D call only, with no check against the DNA. TRBV21-1 is assigned pseudogene status. The source is a female donor with multiple sclerosis, enrolled in a pregnancy study. The specimen comprised peripheral blood, sampled in the second trimester of pregnancy. The CDR3 protein is CASSKVWDCRGDQETQYF. In DNA form, the CDR3 reads TGTGCCAGCAGCAAAGTTTGGGACTGTCGGGGGGACCAAGAGACCCAGTACTTC.